The clone carrying this TCR beta chain was seen only once. The assay was immunoSEQ multiplex PCR, and TCRdb's table has in-frame clones only and misses some. This sample has 140,000 to 150,000 clones; about 90% occur once, and the top ten carry approximately 4.3%. The data originate from a study of blood T cell repertoires in COVID-19. As for the study in general: Sources were T cells, B-cell-depleted T cells, or PBMCs; the material itself was cDNA or gDNA.

Exposed participants encountered a COVID-19 case during the 2 weeks preceding study entry. The germline V gene encodes CDR1 SGDLS and CDR2 YYNGEE. The CDR3 covers 15 residues. Trimming stripped 0 bases from V and 6 bases from J, with 13 bases between. The sequencing sample was made of PBMCs or T cells enriched from blood (not recorded which). The V and J genes are TRBV9 and TRBJ1-5, with D uncertain. This receptor was obtained from a woman in her 40s who had been exposed to COVID-19. The CDR3 DNA reads as TGTGCCAGCAGCGTAGGGCCGGGTTTGAGTCAGCCCCAGCATTTT. It specifies CASSVGPGLSQPQHF.